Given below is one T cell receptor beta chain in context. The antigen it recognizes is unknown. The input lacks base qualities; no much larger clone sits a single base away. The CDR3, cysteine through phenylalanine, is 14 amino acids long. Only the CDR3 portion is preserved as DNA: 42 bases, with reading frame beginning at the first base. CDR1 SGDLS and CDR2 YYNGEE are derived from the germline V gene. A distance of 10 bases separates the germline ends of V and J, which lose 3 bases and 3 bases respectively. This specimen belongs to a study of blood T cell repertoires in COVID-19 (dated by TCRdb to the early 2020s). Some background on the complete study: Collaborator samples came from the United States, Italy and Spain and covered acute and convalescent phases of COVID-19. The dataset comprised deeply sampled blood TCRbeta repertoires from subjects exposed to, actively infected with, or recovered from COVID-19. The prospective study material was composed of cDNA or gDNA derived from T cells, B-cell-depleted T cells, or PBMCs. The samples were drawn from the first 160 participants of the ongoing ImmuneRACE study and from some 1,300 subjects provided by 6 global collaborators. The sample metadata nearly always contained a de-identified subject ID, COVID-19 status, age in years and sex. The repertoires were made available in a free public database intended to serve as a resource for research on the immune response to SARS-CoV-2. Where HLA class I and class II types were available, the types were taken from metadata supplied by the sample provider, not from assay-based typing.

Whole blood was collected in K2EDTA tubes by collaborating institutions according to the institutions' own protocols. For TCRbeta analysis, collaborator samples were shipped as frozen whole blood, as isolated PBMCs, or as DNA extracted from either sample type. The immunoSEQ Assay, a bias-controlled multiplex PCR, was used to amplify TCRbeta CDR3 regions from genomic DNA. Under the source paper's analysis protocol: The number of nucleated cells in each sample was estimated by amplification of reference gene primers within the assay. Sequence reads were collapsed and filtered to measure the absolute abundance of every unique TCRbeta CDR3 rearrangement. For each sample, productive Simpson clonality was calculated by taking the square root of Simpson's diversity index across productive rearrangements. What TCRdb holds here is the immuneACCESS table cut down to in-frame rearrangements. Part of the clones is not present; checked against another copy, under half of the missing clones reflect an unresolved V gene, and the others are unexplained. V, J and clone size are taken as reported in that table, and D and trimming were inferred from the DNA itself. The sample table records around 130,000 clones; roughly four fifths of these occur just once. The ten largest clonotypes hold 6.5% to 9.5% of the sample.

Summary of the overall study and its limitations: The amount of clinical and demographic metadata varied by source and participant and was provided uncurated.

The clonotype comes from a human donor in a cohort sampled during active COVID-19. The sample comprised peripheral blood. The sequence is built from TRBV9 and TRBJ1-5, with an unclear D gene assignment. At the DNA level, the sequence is TGTGCCAGCAGCGAAGGCTGGGCCAATCAGCCCCAGCATTTT. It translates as CASSEGWANQPQHF.